These 21 T cell receptor beta chains came from one sample sequenced in a study of blood T cell repertoires in COVID-19 (dated by TCRdb to 2018 to 2020). Receptor libraries were prepared by the immunoSEQ multiplex PCR assay. TCRdb took over this immuneACCESS table, retaining in-frame rearrangements with V and J assigned. Such tables are incomplete; in checked studies, under half of the missing clones stem from an unresolved V gene, and the remainder is unexplained. The table for this sample lists over 130,000 clones; about nine tenths of them were counted only once. Approximately 4.1% of the sample goes to the ten largest clones. Sequenced sample: peripheral blood. Source of these receptors: a woman between 55 and 75 years old with active or convalescent COVID-19.

This chain links TRBV5-1 with TRBJ2-5, with 8 positions matching TRBD2. The CDR3 length is 15 residues. Germline values: CDR1 SGHRS, CDR2 YFSETQ. V gave up 0 bases and J gave up 1 base; unmatched junction bases: 2. The DNA for the CDR3 is TGCGCCAGCAGCTTGGGTCGGGGGGGCCAAGAGACCCAGTACTTC. Its protein product is CASSLGRGGQETQYF.

The chain links TRBV19 to TRBJ2-1; D possibly corresponds to TRBD2 (7 bases). The germline CDR1 and CDR2 sequences are LNHDA and SQIVND (reference sequence). The V gene lost 4 bases and the J gene lost 6 bases, with 16 bases spanning the gap. CDR3 length: 15 residues. CDR3 sequence reads: CASSKEGVAGNEQFF. As DNA, the CDR3 is TGTGCCAGTAGTAAGGAGGGGGTAGCGGGCAATGAGCAGTTCTTC.

This chain connects TRBV6-6 to TRBJ2-7, with TRBD2 matching over 8 bases. CDR1 and CDR2 from the germline V gene are MNHNY and SVGAGI (reference sequence). CDR3 length equals 18 residues. V lost 5 bases, J lost 0 bases, and 15 bases stayed unmatched. The CDR3 sequence is CASSLRAGDSYFSYEQYF. The CDR3 DNA reads TGTGCCAGCAGTCTACGAGCGGGGGACTCCTATTTCTCCTACGAGCAGTACTTC.

This CDR3 is CASSSGTSPIDTQYF. In nucleotides, the CDR3 is TGTGCCAGCTCATCCGGGACTAGCCCCATAGATACGCAGTATTTT. V gene TRBV18 combines with J gene TRBJ2-3, with 9 bases aligning to TRBD2. CDR3 length: 15 residues. From germline, CDR1 is KGHSH and CDR2 LQKENI. J was trimmed by 5 bases and V by 5 bases; bases with no gene match: 8.

J is TRBJ1-1 and V is TRBV9; no reliable D call. Germline assignment: CDR1 SGDLS and CDR2 YYNGEE. V lost 4 bases to trimming and J lost 8 bases, with 15 bases between them. The CDR3 length is 13 residues. This CDR3 reads CASSLGPEGEAFF. CDR3 DNA sequence: TGTGCCAGCAGCCTAGGGCCGGAGGGCGAAGCTTTCTTT.

The gene calls are TRBV5-1 and TRBJ1-4; D remains unclear. The CDR3 extends over 13 amino acids. The germline V gene encodes CDR1 SGHRS and CDR2 YFSETQ. With 5 bases removed from V and 6 bases from J, the gap between germline ends came to 11 bases. The CDR3 is CASSEQEDEKLFF. For the CDR3, the DNA is TGCGCCAGCAGTGAGCAGGAGGATGAAAAACTGTTTTTT.

The J gene is TRBJ1-6, the V gene TRBV27; TRBD1 agrees at 8 bases. The CDR3 is 15 residues long. Germline V CDR1 and CDR2: MNHEY, SMNVEV (reference sequence). Trimming removed 10 bases from V and 7 bases from J; junction bases left unmatched: 12. The chain's CDR3 is CATSLGTGLNSPLHF. The CDR3 region has the DNA TGTGCCACCTCCCTCGGGACAGGCCTCAATTCACCCCTCCACTTT.

The V and J genes are TRBV10-3 and TRBJ1-2; 7 bases match TRBD1. Losses at the gene ends were 7 bases for V and 5 bases for J; bases not matched to a gene: 16. The CDR3 has 16 amino acids. Germline V gene data show CDR1 as ENHRY and CDR2 as SYGVKD. The CDR3: CAINPGQITAEYGYTF. The CDR3 nucleotides are TGTGCCATCAATCCGGGACAGATTACGGCAGAGTATGGCTACACCTTC.

The rearrangement uses TRBV5-1 and TRBJ2-2; D might be TRBD2 (5 bases). Trimming removed 2 bases from V and 6 bases from J, with 14 bases in between. The CDR3 loop spans 15 amino acids. The germline gives CDR1 SGHRS, CDR2 YFSETQ. The CDR3 nucleotides are TGCGCCAGCAGCTTAGAACCTCCCGGGGCCGGGGAGCTGTTTTTT. Protein: CASSLEPPGAGELFF.

J is TRBJ1-3 and V is TRBV4-1; 7 nucleotides line up with TRBD1. The germline V gene encodes CDR1 MGHRA and CDR2 YSYEKL. The CDR3 is made up of 15 amino acids. J gave up 3 bases and V 2 bases, and 4 bases lay outside the gene matches. The CDR3 loop reads CASSQQGVYGNTIYF. As DNA, the CDR3 is TGCGCCAGCAGCCAACAGGGGGTATATGGAAACACCATATATTTT.

The V and J genes are TRBV2 and TRBJ1-2, with D perhaps matching TRBD1 (5 bases). CDR3 size: 14 residues. Germline V gene data show CDR1 as SNHLY and CDR2 as FYNNEI. The V end was cut by 5 bases, the J end by 3 bases, with 13 bases between. CDR3: CASSTLGVDYGYTF. DNA of the CDR3: TGTGCCAGCAGTACTCTAGGGGTGGACTATGGCTACACCTTC.

The J gene is TRBJ1-4, the V gene TRBV10-3; D unclear. CDR3 length equals 13 residues. The germline V gene has CDR1 ENHRY and CDR2 SYGVKD. V lost 0 bases to trimming and J lost 11 bases, with 10 bases between them. The chain's CDR3 is CAISESEVNKLFF. The CDR3 region has the DNA TGTGCCATCAGTGAGTCGGAGGTGAATAAACTGTTTTTT.

The chain has TRBV2 and TRBJ2-7; 8 bases are a match to TRBD1. This CDR3 is 14 amino acids long. From germline, CDR1 is SNHLY and CDR2 FYNNEI. The V and J ends lost 5 bases and 3 bases, in that order; junction bases with no gene match: 6. Written as DNA, the CDR3 is TGTGCCAGCAGTATCGGACAGGGACACTACGAGCAGTACTTC. Its protein product is CASSIGQGHYEQYF.

This chain links TRBV7-2 with TRBJ1-5, with TRBD1 matching over 8 bases. The CDR3 runs 14 residues. J was trimmed by 5 bases and V by 4 bases; bases with no gene match: 4. Per germline, CDR1 SGHTA and CDR2 FQGNSA. The CDR3 DNA follows: TGTGCCAGCAGCTCAGGACAGGGACATCAGCCCCAGCATTTT. This translates into CASSSGQGHQPQHF.

The chain joins TRBV19 to TRBJ2-1, with 9 bases fitting TRBD1. The CDR3 has 14 residues. V dropped 5 bases and J dropped 7; count of bases not matched to a gene: 6. Germline V gives CDR1 LNHDA, CDR2 SQIVND (reference sequence). The DNA for the CDR3 is TGTGCCAGTAGTTTTGGACAGGGGAGGAATGAGCAGTTCTTC. Its protein is CASSFGQGRNEQFF.

J is TRBJ2-5 and V is TRBV7-2; D perhaps matches TRBD2 (6 bases). Trimming cost V 5 bases and J 2 bases, with 12 bases left between them. CDR1 is SGHTA and CDR2 is FQGNSA in the germline V gene. The CDR3 length is 14 residues. The chain's CDR3 is CASSSGPLQETQYF. CDR3 DNA sequence: TGTGCCAGCAGCAGCGGGCCCCTACAAGAGACCCAGTACTTC.

The gene calls are TRBV7-2 and TRBJ2-7, with TRBD2 matching 9 bases. The CDR3 sequence is 15 residues long. CDR1 and CDR2 from the germline V gene are SGHTA and FQGNSA. V shed 5 bases and J 0 bases; nucleotides not matched to a gene: 5. This chain's CDR3 is CASSPSGANSYEQYF. CDR3 in DNA: TGTGCCAGCAGCCCTAGCGGGGCGAACTCCTACGAGCAGTACTTC.

The J gene is TRBJ1-5, the V gene TRBV4-1; 7 bases line up with TRBD1. CDR3 length: 15 residues. Germline V gene data show CDR1 as MGHRA and CDR2 as YSYEKL. V was pared by 0 bases and J by 6 bases, with 5 bases of the junction left unmatched. CDR3 in DNA: TGCGCCAGCAGCCAAGAGACAGGGAATGGTCAGCCCCAGCATTTT. It is translated as CASSQETGNGQPQHF.

The J gene is TRBJ1-1, the V gene TRBV5-4; D is perhaps TRBD1 (6 bases). Germline CDR1 and CDR2: SGHNT and YYREEE (reference sequence). The CDR3 is 15 residues long. V was pared by 0 bases and J by 0 bases, with 9 bases between. The CDR3 bases are TGTGCCAGCAGCTTGGCAGGGGTTGTGAACACTGAAGCTTTCTTT. Protein sequence: CASSLAGVVNTEAFF.

This clone was picked up one time. V and J are TRBV6-2 or TRBV6-3 and TRBJ2-3, with D possibly TRBD2 on 5 matching bases. The V end lost 2 bases, the J end lost 8 bases, and 8 bases lay between the germline ends. Germline values: CDR1 MNHEY, CDR2 SVGEGT. This CDR3 region has 12 residues. CDR3 DNA: TGTGCCAGCAGTTACCATGGAGGTACGCAGTATTTT. It yields the protein CASSYHGGTQYF.

This chain joins TRBV2 and TRBJ2-4, with TRBD2 identical over 13 bases. J was trimmed by 7 bases and V by 5 bases; bases with no gene match: 5. The CDR3 consists of 15 residues. Looked up from germline, CDR1 is SNHLY and CDR2 is FYNNEI. The CDR3 DNA follows: TGTGCCAGCAGTCCGACTAGCGGGGGGTGGAACATTCAGTACTTC. Translation gives CASSPTSGGWNIQYF.